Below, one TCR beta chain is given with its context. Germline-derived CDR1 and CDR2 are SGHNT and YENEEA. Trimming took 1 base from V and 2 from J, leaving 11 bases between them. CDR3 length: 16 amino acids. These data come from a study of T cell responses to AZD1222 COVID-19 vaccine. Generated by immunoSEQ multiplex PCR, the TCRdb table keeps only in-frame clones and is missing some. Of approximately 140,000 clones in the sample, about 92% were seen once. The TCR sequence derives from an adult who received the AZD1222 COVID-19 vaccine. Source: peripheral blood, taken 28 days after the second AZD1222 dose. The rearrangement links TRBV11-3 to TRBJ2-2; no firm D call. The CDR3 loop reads CASSLAHSSNTGELFF. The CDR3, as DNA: TGTGCCAGCAGCTTAGCCCATAGCAGCAACACCGGGGAGCTGTTTTTT.